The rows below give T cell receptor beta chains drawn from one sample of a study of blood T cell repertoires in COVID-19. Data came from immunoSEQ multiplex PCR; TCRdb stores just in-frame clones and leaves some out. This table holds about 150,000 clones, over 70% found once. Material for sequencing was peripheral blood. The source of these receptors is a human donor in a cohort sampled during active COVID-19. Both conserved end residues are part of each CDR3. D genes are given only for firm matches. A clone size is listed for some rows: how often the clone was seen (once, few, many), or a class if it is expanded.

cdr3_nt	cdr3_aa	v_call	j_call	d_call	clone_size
TGTGCCAGCAGCAATCCAAGGACAGGGGTTTTCTTT	CASSNPRTGVFF	TRBV9	TRBJ1-1	TRBD1	.
TGCGCCAGCAGCCCTTCGGGGGGGAGCAATCAGCCCCAGCATTTT	CASSPSGGSNQPQHF	TRBV5-1	TRBJ1-5	.	.
TGCGCCAGCAGGGACGGGAGACAGGGCAGCACAGATACGCAGTATTTT	CASRDGRQGSTDTQYF	TRBV5-1	TRBJ2-3	.	once
TGTGCCAGCAGACCGGGAAATGAAAAACTGTTTTTT	CASRPGNEKLFF	TRBV7-2	TRBJ1-4	.	.
TGTGCCAGCAGTTCCGGGGAGGGTCAGCCCCAGCATTTT	CASSSGEGQPQHF	TRBV12-3/TRBV12-4	TRBJ1-5	.	few
TGCGCCAGCAGCTTGGCCTCAGTCTACGAGCAGTACTTC	CASSLASVYEQYF	TRBV5-1	TRBJ2-7	.	.
TGTGCCAGCAGCCAATTCGGAGGAGGGAGCGGGGGGGCCGGGTCCTACGAGCAGTACTTC	CASSQFGGGSGGAGSYEQYF	TRBV3-1/TRBV3-2	TRBJ2-7	TRBD2	.
TGTGCCAGCAGCCTAAGTCGCGGTCCGAGGGCCCTCCACTTT	CASSLSRGPRALHF	TRBV11-2	TRBJ1-6	.	once
TGTGCCACCTCACCGATTAATTTGAGAGGAAACACCATATATTTT	CATSPINLRGNTIYF	TRBV28	TRBJ1-3	.	.
TGCGCCAGCAGCCAAGCTAGCGGAGATACGCAGTATTTT	CASSQASGDTQYF	TRBV4-3	TRBJ2-3	TRBD2	.
TGTGCCAGCAGCTGGGGGGGCCCTAGCACAGATACGCAGTATTTT	CASSWGGPSTDTQYF	TRBV5-4	TRBJ2-3	.	few
TGTGCCACTTGGGCAGGGAACACTGAAGCTTTCTTT	CATWAGNTEAFF	TRBV24-1	TRBJ1-1	.	once
TGTGCCAGCAGCTTACTAATCCGGAGGTCTGGAAACACCATATATTTT	CASSLLIRRSGNTIYF	TRBV7-9	TRBJ1-3	.	.
TGTGCCATCAGTGGCCCCGACAGGCCCGAAGCTTTCTTT	CAISGPDRPEAFF	TRBV10-3	TRBJ1-1	.	once
TGTGCCAGCAGCTTAACTCCAGGGTCCGGGGAGCTGTTTTTT	CASSLTPGSGELFF	TRBV7-2	TRBJ2-2	.	few
TGCAGCGTTGTAAATGGGAGGGTATCCGGGGAGCTGTTTTTT	CSVVNGRVSGELFF	TRBV29-1	TRBJ2-2	TRBD2	few